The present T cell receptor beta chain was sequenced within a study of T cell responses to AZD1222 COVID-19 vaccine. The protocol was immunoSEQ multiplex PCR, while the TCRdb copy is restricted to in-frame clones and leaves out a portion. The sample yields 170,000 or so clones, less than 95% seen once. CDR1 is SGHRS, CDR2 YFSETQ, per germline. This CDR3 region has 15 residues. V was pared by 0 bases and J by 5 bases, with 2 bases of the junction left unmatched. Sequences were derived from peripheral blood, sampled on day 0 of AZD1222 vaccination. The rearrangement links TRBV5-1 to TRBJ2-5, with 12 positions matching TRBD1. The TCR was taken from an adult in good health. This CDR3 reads CASSLGDRGPETQYF. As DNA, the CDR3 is TGCGCCAGCAGCTTGGGGGACAGGGGGCCGGAGACCCAGTACTTC. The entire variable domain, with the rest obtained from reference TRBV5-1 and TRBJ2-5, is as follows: KAGVTQTPRYLIKTRGQQVTLSCSPISGHRSVSWYQQTPGQGLQFLFEYFSETQRNKGNFPGRFSGRQFSNSRSEMNVSTLELGDSALYLCASSLGDRGPETQYFGPGTRLLVL.